Following are 10 T cell receptor beta chains from one sample sequenced in a study of CD8 T cells in Susac syndrome. A quantity of about 0.5 to 1 ug RNA underwent reverse transcription using random hexamers. TCRdb reanalysed the immunoSEQ multiplex PCR reads using MiXCR and keeps one entry per CDR3 protein. The sample contains approximately 190,000 distinct CDR3 sequences, around 95% of which appear only once. Sequenced input: CD8+ T cells from PBMCs. The receptors were gathered from a human donor with Susac syndrome.

The V gene is TRBV4-1, the J gene TRBJ2-3; possibly TRBD1 for D (5 bases). The ends were cut back, 3 bases at V and 1 base at J, with 5 bases in the middle. The CDR3 covers 13 residues. Germline V gene data show CDR1 as MGHRA and CDR2 as YSYEKL. DNA of the CDR3: TGCGCCAGCAGCCAGACAGGCACAGATACGCAGTATTTT. The encoded protein is CASSQTGTDTQYF.

In DNA form, the CDR3 reads TGTGCCAGCAGCCTCCTAGGGGAGAACACTGAAGCTTTCTTT. Its protein is CASSLLGENTEAFF. V and J are TRBV12-3 or TRBV12-4 and TRBJ1-1, with D perhaps TRBD1 (5 bases). This CDR3 region has 14 residues. Trimming removed 6 bases from V and 1 base from J, with 12 bases in between.

The chain's CDR3 is CASSRFREEGELFF. Here the CDR3 DNA reads TGTGCCAGCAGTAGGTTCAGGGAAGAGGGGGAGCTGTTTTTT. The genes are TRBV12-3 or TRBV12-4 and TRBJ2-2; a weak D match, TRBD1 (5 bases). The V end lost 5 bases, the J end lost 8 bases, and 15 bases lay between the germline ends. This CDR3 is built from 14 residues.

This clonotype occurred once. The gene calls are TRBV27 and TRBJ2-1; D not resolved. Trimming removed 4 bases from V and 6 bases from J, with 22 bases in between. CDR3 length: 17 amino acids. Germline loops: CDR1 MNHEY, CDR2 SMNVEV (reference sequence). In nucleotides, the CDR3 is TGTGCCAGCAGTTCCACCGCGGTGGTCGGCTTGTTCAATGAGCAGTTCTTC. It encodes CASSSTAVVGLFNEQFF.

The chain employs TRBV7-9 and TRBJ2-1, with D perhaps TRBD2 (5 bases). The V gene's germline CDR1 is SEHNR and CDR2 FQNEAQ (reference sequence). This CDR3 contains 13 residues. Trimming took off 3 bases at V and 9 bases at J, with 12 bases between the two ends. The CDR3: CASSFLMRVEQFF. CDR3 sequence (DNA): TGTGCCAGCAGCTTCCTGATGCGGGTTGAGCAGTTCTTC.

The V and J genes are TRBV20-1 and TRBJ2-2; D uncertain. Trimming shortened V by 3 bases and J by 4 bases, and 12 bases separated the two germline ends. In germline, CDR1 is DFQATT, CDR2 SNEGSKA (reference sequence). CDR3 size: 14 residues. The DNA for the CDR3 is TGCAGTGCTAGTATGTCCCCAGTCACCGGGGAGCTGTTTTTT. It translates to CSASMSPVTGELFF.

The chain recombines TRBV6-5 with TRBJ2-3, with 9 positions matching TRBD2. The V segment lost 1 base and the J segment 2 bases; nucleotides outside the gene matches: 13. This CDR3 is built from 19 residues. Germline lookup yields CDR1 MNHEY and CDR2 SVGAGI. CDR3 sequence: CASSYYAGGPSKFTDTQYF. The DNA of the CDR3 is TGTGCCAGCAGTTACTACGCGGGAGGGCCGAGTAAATTCACAGATACGCAGTATTTT.

This clonotype was seen once. The chain is built from TRBV2 and TRBJ2-1; 8 bases fit TRBD1. The germline gives CDR1 SNHLY, CDR2 FYNNEI. V dropped 6 bases and J dropped 3; count of bases not matched to a gene: 16. CDR3 length: 18 residues. This CDR3 reads CASSIQGVLADHYNEQFF. In DNA, the CDR3 is TGTGCCAGCAGCATACAGGGGGTACTAGCAGATCACTACAATGAGCAGTTCTTC.

This sequence joins TRBV27 and TRBJ1-5; 7 bases are a match to TRBD1. The CDR3 has 15 residues. Per germline, CDR1 MNHEY and CDR2 SMNVEV (reference sequence). J lost 6 bases, V lost 5 bases, and 10 bases had no gene match. This chain's CDR3 is CASSPGTVWAQPQHF. DNA of the CDR3: TGTGCCAGCAGTCCTGGGACAGTTTGGGCTCAGCCCCAGCATTTT.

The CDR3 DNA follows: TGTGCCAGCAGCCAAGACAGGGGTCACGAGCAGTACTTC. Its protein is CASSQDRGHEQYF. This chain connects TRBV14 to TRBJ2-7; a weak D match, TRBD1 (6 bases). Per the germline V gene, CDR1 is SGHDN and CDR2 is FVKESK. The CDR3 is 13 amino acids. Trimming removed 0 bases at V and 5 bases at J, with 8 bases between.